Below, 28 T cell receptor beta chains from the same sample are listed, as sequenced in a study of molecular identifiers for immune sequencing clone quantification. TCRdb itself ran the PCR reads through MiXCR, one entry per CDR3 protein. The sample contains some 10,000 distinct CDR3 sequences, roughly a sixth of which appear only once. The sequencing input was naive CD8+ T cells from blood, with Jurkat cell RNA spiked in. Subset: FACS-sorted CD8+CD4-CCR7+CD45RA+ naive T cells. These TCRs come from a human donor in good health. Some libraries in this study had Jurkat cell RNA spiked in.

Worth noting for this clonotype: A read error may be the cause here, since a much bigger clone is one base away. This rearrangement joins TRBV19 to TRBJ1-5; D might be TRBD1 (5 bases). The CDR3 sequence is 13 residues long. Trimming removed 10 bases at V and 4 bases at J, with 14 bases between. Germline V CDR1 and CDR2: LNHDA, SQIVND (reference sequence). The DNA for the CDR3 is TGTGCCACCGCGGGGGGGTGGAATCAGCCCCAGCATTTT. Amino acid sequence: CATAGGWNQPQHF. The full variable domain, with the rest looked up from reference TRBV19 and TRBJ1-5, is DGGITQSPKYLFRKEGQNVTLSCEQNLNHDAMYWYRQDPGQGLRLIYYSQIVNDFQKGDIAEGYSVSREKKESFPLTVTSAQKNPTAFYLCATAGGWNQPQHFGDGTRLSIL.

This clonotype is judged medium-sized. The chain recombines TRBV7-2 with TRBJ1-2; no definite D call. V dropped 1 base and J dropped 7 bases, with 16 bases sitting between them. The CDR3 extends over 15 amino acids. Germline assignment: CDR1 SGHTA and CDR2 FQGNSA. The CDR3 region is CASSLGSYEGFGYTF. DNA of the CDR3: TGTGCCAGCAGCTTAGGTTCGTACGAAGGATTTGGCTACACCTTC.

The V gene is TRBV7-9, the J gene TRBJ2-7; 8 bases agree with TRBD1. The CDR3 totals 17 residues. Germline trimming cut 5 bases from V and 0 bases from J; bases unmatched to any gene: 12. Germline CDR1 and CDR2: SEHNR and FQNEAQ (reference sequence). CDR3 protein: CASSGVGRDRISYEQYF. CDR3 in DNA: TGTGCCAGCAGCGGAGTTGGCCGGGACAGGATCTCCTACGAGCAGTACTTC.

This clonotype counts as medium-sized. V gene TRBV4-1 combines with J gene TRBJ2-3; TRBD1 might be the D (5 bases). The CDR3 contains 15 residues. V was shortened by 2 bases and J by 0 bases, with 9 bases between the two germline ends. CDR1 MGHRA and CDR2 YSYEKL come from the germline V gene. The CDR3 coding sequence is TGCGCCAGCAGCCAACTGGGGCTCAGCACAGATACGCAGTATTTT. Its translation: CASSQLGLSTDTQYF.

This clonotype was recorded many times. The chain employs TRBV5-4 and TRBJ2-7; D not resolved. Germline lookup yields CDR1 SGHNT and CDR2 YYREEE (reference sequence). This CDR3 region has 13 residues. Deletions cut 3 bases from V and 7 bases from J, with 14 bases between. CDR3 sequence: CASSWAPDREQYF. The CDR3 DNA follows: TGTGCCAGCAGCTGGGCCCCGGACCGGGAGCAGTACTTC.

This clonotype is categorized as medium-sized. The chain has TRBV2 and TRBJ2-3; 8 bases fit TRBD2. This CDR3 contains 16 residues. V gave up 4 bases and J gave up 2 bases; unmatched junction bases: 8. The V gene's germline CDR1 is SNHLY and CDR2 FYNNEI. Written as DNA, the CDR3 is TGTGCCAGCAGTGCCGGGACTAGTACAATCACAGATACGCAGTATTTT. Amino acids: CASSAGTSTITDTQYF.

This clonotype is judged medium-sized. The chain couples TRBV27 to TRBJ2-5; 9 bases are shared with TRBD1. Germline assignment: CDR1 MNHEY and CDR2 SMNVEV (reference sequence). V shed 5 bases, J shed 3 bases, and the junction held 10 bases outside the gene matches. The CDR3 extends over 16 amino acids. The CDR3 DNA is TGTGCCAGCAGTCTAATGACAGGGGGAGGGGAAGAGACCCAGTACTTC. Translation gives CASSLMTGGGEETQYF.

By sample fraction, this clonotype is medium-sized. The chain employs TRBV29-1 and TRBJ2-3; 10 positions match TRBD2. There are 15 residues in the CDR3. Germline V gives CDR1 SQVTM, CDR2 ANQGSEA. Losses at the gene ends were 2 bases for V and 3 bases for J; bases not matched to a gene: 5. CDR3 nucleotides: TGCAGCGTTGAAATCACTAGCGGGATAACAGATACGCAGTATTTT. As protein: CSVEITSGITDTQYF.

This clonotype showed up many times. The J gene is TRBJ1-2, the V gene TRBV11-2; possible D gene TRBD1, 5 bases. Germline lookup yields CDR1 SGHAT and CDR2 FQNNGV. The CDR3 covers 14 residues. V was pared by 1 base and J by 8 bases, with 14 bases between. CDR3 DNA: TGTGCCAGCAGCTTAGGTGGACAACCATGGGGCTACACCTTC. Its translation is CASSLGGQPWGYTF.

This clonotype is medium-sized in the sample. V and J are TRBV30 and TRBJ2-3; 9 nucleotides match TRBD2. The CDR3 runs 13 residues. Germline assignment: CDR1 GTSNPN and CDR2 SVGIG (reference sequence). V was pared by 6 bases and J by 5 bases, with 6 bases of the junction left unmatched. The CDR3 sequence is CACASGMLDTQYF. The CDR3 DNA reads as TGTGCCTGCGCTAGCGGGATGTTAGATACGCAGTATTTT.

Sample share makes this clonotype medium-sized (0.01 to 0.1%). The CDR3 sequence is CASSLGVMNTEAFF. Here the CDR3 DNA reads TGTGCCAGCAGTTTAGGAGTGATGAACACTGAAGCTTTCTTT. This sequence joins TRBV27 and TRBJ1-1; D is ambiguous. The V end was cut by 2 bases, the J end by 0 bases, with 7 bases between. CDR3 length: 14 residues. Germline V CDR1 and CDR2: MNHEY, SMNVEV (reference sequence).

In this sample, this clonotype turned up many times. The V and J genes are TRBV29-1 and TRBJ2-2; no clear D. This CDR3 is built from 12 residues. In germline, CDR1 is SQVTM, CDR2 ANQGSEA. Trimming took off 5 bases at V and 5 bases at J, with 9 bases between the two ends. The CDR3 DNA reads as TGCAGCGTTATGGAACGGACCGGGGAGCTGTTTTTT. Translating it yields CSVMERTGELFF.

This clonotype was counted ten times or more. The CDR3 sequence is CATSDLGLQYF. CDR3 nucleotides: TGTGCCACCAGTGATTTGGGACTTCAGTATTTT. This chain uses TRBV24-1 with TRBJ2-3, with TRBD2 as a possible D gene (5 bases). The V gene's germline CDR1 is KGHDR and CDR2 SFDVKD. The CDR3 is 11 amino acids. The V and J ends lost 0 bases and 12 bases respectively, with 6 bases between them.

The rearrangement uses TRBV30 and TRBJ2-1; D remains unclear. Per the germline V gene, CDR1 is GTSNPN and CDR2 is SVGIG (reference sequence). V was pared by 0 bases and J by 3 bases, with 9 bases between. The CDR3 spans 14 residues. DNA of the CDR3: TGTGCCTGGAGTGTAGGTGGGTTCTACAATGAGCAGTTCTTC. Its translation is CAWSVGGFYNEQFF.

This clonotype was counted between two and nine times. The chain joins TRBV11-2 to TRBJ2-7; 7 bases align to TRBD1. This CDR3 contains 14 residues. With 6 bases clipped from V and 2 bases from J, the junction kept 7 bases outside the gene matches. Germline V gene sequence: CDR1 SGHAT, CDR2 FQNNGV. The CDR3 nucleotides are TGTGCCAGCAGAGGGACAGCCAAAGCCTACGAGCAGTACTTC. This translates into CASRGTAKAYEQYF.

This clonotype was recorded many times. The chain links TRBV11-2 to TRBJ2-1; D might be TRBD1 (5 bases). The germline V gene encodes CDR1 SGHAT and CDR2 FQNNGV. CDR3 length: 13 residues. Deletions cut 5 bases from V and 5 bases from J, with 10 bases between. The DNA of the CDR3 is TGTGCCAGCAGCCGACAGCAAGACAATGAGCAGTTCTTC. This translates into CASSRQQDNEQFF. Together with reference TRBV11-2 and TRBJ2-1, the CDR3 gives the full variable domain: EAGVAQSPRYKIIEKRQSVAFWCNPISGHATLYWYQQILGQGPKLLIQFQNNGVVDDSQLPKDRFSAERLKGVDSTLKIQPAKLEDSAVYLCASSRQQDNEQFFGPGTRLTVL.

With regard to this clonotype: A much larger clone differs by one base, so this may be a read error. A read error is likely, as this CDR3 ends without the conserved phenylalanine or tryptophan. The genes are TRBV7-9 and TRBJ1-4; D uncertain. Trimming took off 4 bases at V and 7 bases at J, with 13 bases between the two ends. The CDR3 spans 14 residues. Germline assignment: CDR1 SEHNR and CDR2 FQNEAQ (reference sequence). CDR3 sequence: CASSSTLGREKLFL. The CDR3, as DNA: TGTGCCAGCAGCTCGACCCTAGGACGTGAAAAACTGTTTCTT.

The sample holds one count of this clonotype. It may be a read error: a sequence one base away is much more abundant. The chain uses TRBV19 and TRBJ1-1; D remains ambiguous. The V gene's germline CDR1 is LNHDA and CDR2 SQIVND (reference sequence). This CDR3 is built from 13 residues. The DNA of the CDR3 is TGTGCCAGTAGTATGGGTCCGAACACTGGAGCTTTCTTT. This gives the protein CASSMGPNTGAFF. The complete variable domain, with remaining parts taken from reference TRBV19 and TRBJ1-1, reads DGGITQSPKYLFRKEGQNVTLSCEQNLNHDAMYWYRQDPGQGLRLIYYSQIVNDFQKGDIAEGYSVSREKKESFPLTVTSAQKNPTAFYLCASSMGPNTGAFFGQGTRLTVV.

Concerning this clonotype: A much larger clone is a single base away; this may be a read error. The CDR3 does not close with the conserved phenylalanine or tryptophan, likely indicating a read error. The gene calls are TRBV25-1 and TRBJ1-6; D gene unclear. The V and J ends lost 1 base and 4 bases respectively, with 5 bases between them. The CDR3 spans 14 residues. Germline CDR1 MGHDK, CDR2 SYGVNS. CDR3 residues: CASSELEYNSPLHS. For the CDR3, the DNA is TGTGCCAGCAGTGAATTAGAATATAATTCACCCCTCCACTCT.

This chain connects TRBV30 to TRBJ2-1, with a tentative D call TRBD1 (6 bases). Deletions cut 2 bases from V and 7 bases from J, with 21 bases between. The CDR3 consists of 16 residues. In germline, CDR1 is GTSNPN, CDR2 SVGIG (reference sequence). CDR3 amino acids: CAWSKIQGVKRNEQFF. The CDR3 coding sequence is TGTGCCTGGAGTAAGATACAGGGCGTGAAAAGAAATGAGCAGTTCTTC.

This clonotype was observed many times. The chain links TRBV6-2 or TRBV6-3 to TRBJ2-7; 10 nucleotides match TRBD2. Trimming at V came to 2 bases and at J to 3 bases, leaving 4 bases not matched to a gene. The CDR3 loop spans 15 amino acids. Per the germline V gene, CDR1 is MNHEY and CDR2 is SVGEGT. The CDR3 sequence is CASSYMASGSYEQYF. The CDR3 bases are TGTGCCAGCAGTTACATGGCTAGCGGGAGCTACGAGCAGTACTTC.

This clonotype appeared a few times. J is TRBJ2-1 and V is TRBV4-1; 7 nucleotides match TRBD2. Germline V CDR1 and CDR2: MGHRA, YSYEKL. The CDR3 has 15 amino acids. With V trimmed by 4 bases and J by 7 bases, 10 bases remained unmatched. CDR3 residues: CASSLTSVSGNEQFF. CDR3 DNA sequence: TGCGCCAGCAGCCTAACTAGCGTCTCAGGAAATGAGCAGTTCTTC.

With regard to this clonotype: A clone one base away is much larger, so this may be a read error. The rearrangement links TRBV3-1 to TRBJ2-2; tentatively, D is TRBD2 (5 bases). Deletions cut 4 bases from V and 4 bases from J, with 19 bases between. The germline CDR1 and CDR2 sequences are LGHDT and YNNKEL (reference sequence). This CDR3 is built from 17 residues. CDR3: CASSLQWVAWSTGELFF. The CDR3 nucleotides are TGTGCCAGCAGCCTACAGTGGGTAGCGTGGAGCACCGGGGAGCTGTTTTTT. Full variable domain (missing parts from reference TRBV3-1 and TRBJ2-2): DTAVSQTPKYLVTQMGNDKSIKCEQNLGHDTMYWYKQDSKKFLKIMFSYNNKELIINETVPNRFSPKSPDKAHLNLHINSLELGDSAVYFCASSLQWVAWSTGELFFGEGSRLTVL.

On this clonotype: A much larger clone is a single base away; this may be a read error. The chain couples TRBV4-3 to TRBJ1-1; 7 positions agree with TRBD1. J was trimmed by 5 bases and V by 7 bases; bases with no gene match: 13. Per the germline V gene, CDR1 is LGHNA and CDR2 is YSLEER. The CDR3 spans 15 residues. CDR3 in amino acids: CASKRGQQELTEAFF. In DNA form, the CDR3 reads TGCGCCAGCAAGAGGGGACAGCAAGAGTTGACTGAAGCTTTCTTT.

The rearrangement joins TRBV7-9 to TRBJ2-3, with 9 bases identical to TRBD2. Trimming cost V 3 bases and J 6 bases; bases outside gene matches: 13. Per the germline V gene, CDR1 is SEHNR and CDR2 is FQNEAQ (reference sequence). This CDR3 has 17 residues. CDR3 region: CASSFLLAGEVADTQYF. DNA for the CDR3: TGTGCCAGCAGCTTTTTATTAGCGGGAGAAGTTGCTGATACGCAGTATTTT.

By share, this clonotype ranks as medium-sized. The genes are TRBV7-9 and TRBJ2-7, with a weak D call TRBD1 (6 bases). The CDR3 sequence is 15 residues long. Trimming pared 5 bases from V and 2 bases from J, leaving 16 bases between. Germline V lookup: CDR1 SEHNR, CDR2 FQNEAQ (reference sequence). Written as DNA, the CDR3 is TGTGCCAGCAGCGATCCGGGACACCGACCCTACGAGCAGTACTTC. Translating it yields CASSDPGHRPYEQYF.

Judged by abundance, this clonotype is medium-sized (0.01 to 0.1%). The V gene is TRBV12-3 or TRBV12-4, the J gene TRBJ2-7, with D unclear. The CDR3 has 12 amino acids. The V and J ends lost 6 bases and 4 bases respectively, with 10 bases between them. CDR3 in DNA: TGTGCCAGCAGCCCCGCCGGGTACGAGCAGTACTTC. Translating gives CASSPAGYEQYF.

By frequency in the sample, this clonotype is medium-sized. The chain joins TRBV28 to TRBJ1-1; perhaps TRBD1 as D (5 bases). V was cut by 3 bases and J by 4 bases, with 15 bases left in between. CDR1 is MDHEN and CDR2 is SYDVKM in the germline V gene. This CDR3 region has 15 residues. CDR3 residues: CASSFPRGGVTEAFF. CDR3 coding DNA: TGTGCCAGCAGTTTCCCCCGCGGGGGGGTCACTGAAGCTTTCTTT.